This is a list of T cell receptor beta chains from one sample in a study of neurological immune-mediated disorders. Each CDR3 protein gets one entry after TCRdb re-called the 5' RACE reads with MiXCR. The sample comprises approximately 50,000 distinct CDR3 sequences, around a tenth of which are singletons, and roughly 5.3% rests with the top ten. The source material was PBMCs. The receptors shown here come from a man between 65 and 85 years old with HTLV-1-associated myelopathy (HAM/TSP). Each CDR3 is given with its conserved first and last residue. A D gene is named only where the DNA matches it firmly. Clone size is not always given. Where it is, it says once, few, many or a class for expanded clones.

v_call,d_call,j_call,clone_size,cdr3_aa,cdr3_nt
TRBV28,-,TRBJ1-5,many,CASARTTSQPQHF,TGTGCCAGCGCTAGGACCACAAGTCAGCCCCAGCATTTT
TRBV7-6,TRBD2,TRBJ2-1,many,CASSPGLAGLNNEQFF,TGTGCCAGCAGCCCAGGACTAGCGGGTCTTAACAATGAGCAGTTCTTC
TRBV7-9,TRBD1,TRBJ2-7,few,CASSAGQAHNYEQYF,TGTGCCAGCAGCGCCGGACAGGCTCACAACTACGAGCAGTACTTC
TRBV12-3/TRBV12-4,-,TRBJ1-2,many,CASSSMGRLGGYTF,TGTGCCAGCAGTTCCATGGGGCGTCTAGGTGGCTACACCTTC
TRBV5-1,-,TRBJ2-7,many,CASSLTARVYEQYF,TGCGCCAGCAGCTTGACAGCTAGAGTCTACGAGCAGTACTTC
TRBV10-3,-,TRBJ2-7,many,CATGTGWIAEQYF,TGTGCCACGGGTACAGGGTGGATAGCCGAGCAGTACTTC
TRBV10-3,TRBD2,TRBJ2-7,many,CAINKSGARLEQYF,TGTGCCATCAACAAAAGCGGGGCGCGTTTGGAGCAGTACTTC
TRBV5-6,TRBD1,TRBJ1-1,few,CASRRSDRATEAFF,TGTGCCAGCAGAAGATCGGACAGGGCCACTGAAGCTTTCTTT
TRBV28,-,TRBJ1-3,many,CASSLTGGGNTIYF,TGTGCCAGCAGTTTAACAGGAGGTGGAAACACCATATATTTT
TRBV7-2,-,TRBJ2-1,many,CASSPSFAEQFF,TGTGCCAGCAGCCCCTCGTTCGCTGAGCAGTTCTTC
TRBV20-1,TRBD2,TRBJ2-1,many,CSAPTRLDGLAVINEQFF,TGCAGTGCTCCTACAAGATTAGACGGACTAGCGGTTATCAATGAGCAGTTCTTC
TRBV7-9,-,TRBJ2-2,few,CASSLLRMDTGELFF,TGTGCCAGCAGCTTGCTGCGGATGGACACCGGGGAGCTGTTTTTT
TRBV20-1,-,TRBJ1-1,many,CSANRLTWNTEAFF,TGCAGTGCCAACCGACTGACTTGGAACACTGAAGCTTTCTTT
TRBV5-1,-,TRBJ2-1,many,CASSFDGRLAEQFF,TGCGCCAGCAGCTTCGACGGGCGCCTAGCGGAGCAGTTCTTC
TRBV20-1,TRBD2,TRBJ2-3,-,CSTRSGTSGKYTQYF,TGCAGTACTAGAAGCGGTACTAGCGGGAAATATACGCAGTATTTT
TRBV6-2/TRBV6-3,-,TRBJ1-1,many,CASKFQSREAFF,TGTGCCAGCAAATTCCAGTCACGCGAAGCTTTCTTT
TRBV7-2,TRBD2,TRBJ2-2,many,CASSLVGSGGGSGELFF,TGTGCCAGCAGCTTAGTCGGATCGGGGGGTGGGTCCGGGGAGCTGTTTTTT
TRBV18,TRBD1,TRBJ2-5,many,CASSRDREATQYF,TGTGCCAGCTCACGGGACAGGGAGGCGACCCAGTACTTC
TRBV5-1,TRBD2,TRBJ2-2,-,CACKLGLVDPGELFF,TGCGCCTGCAAGCTGGGACTAGTGGATCCCGGGGAGCTGTTTTTT
TRBV27,-,TRBJ1-2,many,CASSYRDTYGYTF,TGTGCCAGCAGTTACCGGGACACCTATGGCTACACCTTC
TRBV7-6,TRBD2,TRBJ2-1,many,CASSLGRSGSYNEQFF,TGTGCCAGCAGCTTAGGACGTAGCGGGAGTTACAATGAGCAGTTCTTC
TRBV6-6,TRBD1,TRBJ1-1,many,CASTGQGRTEAFF,TGTGCCAGCACTGGACAGGGGAGGACTGAAGCTTTCTTT
TRBV5-4,-,TRBJ2-2,many,CASSFHGISGELFF,TGTGCCAGCAGCTTCCACGGGATCTCCGGGGAGCTGTTTTTT
TRBV20-1,-,TRBJ2-1,many,CSAPGLAIFNEQFF,TGCAGTGCGCCGGGACTTGCAATCTTCAATGAGCAGTTCTTC
TRBV24-1,-,TRBJ2-3,medium-sized,CATSEHADTDTQYF,TGTGCCACCAGTGAGCATGCGGACACAGATACGCAGTATTTT
TRBV12-3/TRBV12-4,-,TRBJ2-5,-,CASSFRGSAETQYF,TGTGCCAGCAGTTTCCGAGGATCGGCCGAGACCCAGTACTTC
TRBV9,-,TRBJ1-5,many,CASSAGSDQPQHF,TGTGCCAGCAGCGCCGGGTCGGATCAGCCCCAGCATTTT
TRBV5-1,TRBD1,TRBJ1-1,many,CASSSGQMNTEAFF,TGCGCCAGCAGCTCGGGACAGATGAACACTGAAGCTTTCTTT
TRBV12-3/TRBV12-4,TRBD1,TRBJ2-1,many,CASSSYRGNEQFF,TGTGCCAGCAGTTCCTACAGGGGGAATGAGCAGTTCTTC
TRBV12-3/TRBV12-4,TRBD2,TRBJ2-1,many,CASSPVTSGSMGEQFF,TGTGCCAGCAGTCCAGTTACTAGCGGGAGTATGGGTGAGCAGTTCTTC
TRBV12-3/TRBV12-4,TRBD1,TRBJ1-5,many,CASSSQGAGGPQHF,TGTGCCAGCAGTTCACAGGGGGCCGGAGGGCCCCAGCATTTT
TRBV5-4,-,TRBJ2-1,many,CASSLPTGRVDEQFF,TGTGCCAGCAGCTTACCCACAGGGAGGGTTGATGAGCAGTTCTTC
TRBV11-2,-,TRBJ2-5,many,CASRTLGIQETQYF,TGTGCCAGCAGAACACTAGGTATCCAAGAGACCCAGTACTTC
TRBV6-4,-,TRBJ1-5,many,CASLLSNQPQHF,TGTGCCAGTCTACTTAGCAATCAGCCCCAGCATTTT
TRBV5-1,TRBD2,TRBJ2-4,many,CASSLPVIAGAKNIQYF,TGCGCCAGCAGCCTCCCTGTAATAGCGGGAGCCAAAAACATTCAGTACTTC
TRBV18,-,TRBJ2-1,many,CASSRDFSNEQFF,TGTGCCAGCTCACGAGACTTCTCCAATGAGCAGTTCTTC
TRBV4-3,TRBD2,TRBJ2-7,many,CASSQTKREDYEQYF,TGCGCCAGCAGCCAAACGAAGCGGGAGGACTACGAGCAGTACTTC
TRBV5-1,-,TRBJ2-1,many,CASSLGQRSYNEQFF,TGCGCCAGCAGCTTGGGTCAACGCTCCTACAATGAGCAGTTCTTC
TRBV5-5,TRBD1,TRBJ1-5,many,CASSPLVGGTGNQPQHF,TGTGCCAGCAGCCCACTGGTTGGTGGGACAGGGAATCAGCCCCAGCATTTT
TRBV4-3,-,TRBJ2-7,many,CASSQGLSYEQYF,TGCGCCAGCAGCCAAGGACTGTCGTACGAGCAGTACTTC
TRBV27,-,TRBJ2-3,many,CASRTGTDTQYF,TGTGCCAGCAGGACAGGCACAGATACGCAGTATTTT
TRBV9,-,TRBJ1-1,many,CASSVRVNTEAFF,TGTGCCAGCAGCGTAAGGGTGAACACTGAAGCTTTCTTT
TRBV5-6,TRBD1,TRBJ2-7,many,CASSYGTGEQYF,TGTGCCAGCAGCTATGGGACAGGCGAGCAGTACTTC
TRBV7-3,TRBD2,TRBJ2-7,many,CASSLTVPGLNYEQYF,TGTGCCAGCAGCTTAACAGTACCGGGACTAAACTACGAGCAGTACTTC
TRBV5-1,-,TRBJ2-7,many,CASSRDDGYEQYF,TGCGCCAGCAGCCGGGACGACGGGTACGAGCAGTACTTC
TRBV18,TRBD1,TRBJ2-5,once,CASSPPGQGYQETQYF,TGTGCCAGCTCACCTCCGGGACAGGGGTACCAAGAGACCCAGTACTTC
TRBV5-1,-,TRBJ2-3,many,CASSLEREWGNTDTQYF,TGCGCCAGCAGCTTGGAACGAGAATGGGGAAACACAGATACGCAGTATTTT
TRBV7-9,-,TRBJ2-1,many,CASSFRQGYNEQFF,TGTGCCAGCAGCTTTCGACAAGGCTACAATGAGCAGTTCTTC
TRBV7-2,-,TRBJ2-1,many,CASSLPGLFNEQFF,TGTGCCAGCAGCTTACCGGGACTTTTCAATGAGCAGTTCTTC
TRBV29-1,-,TRBJ2-5,-,CSVKEGKETQYF,TGCAGCGTTAAAGAGGGCAAAGAGACCCAGTACTTC
TRBV9,-,TRBJ2-3,many,CASSTPGNTQYF,TGTGCCAGCAGCACCCCGGGGAATACGCAGTATTTT
TRBV6-2/TRBV6-3,-,TRBJ1-1,many,CASRPDVNTEAFF,TGTGCCAGCAGACCCGACGTGAACACTGAAGCTTTCTTT
TRBV7-3,-,TRBJ2-5,many,CASSLGRGETQYF,TGTGCCAGCAGCCTGGGCCGTGGGGAGACCCAGTACTTC
TRBV7-8,-,TRBJ2-7,many,CASSLDPTGLYEQYF,TGTGCCAGCAGCTTAGACCCGACGGGCCTCTACGAGCAGTACTTC
TRBV20-1,-,TRBJ1-4,many,CSARSWLFQVF,TGCAGTGCTAGAAGCTGGCTATTTCAAGTTTTT